This T cell receptor (beta chain) came from a study of blood T cell repertoires in COVID-19. Looking at the study overall: T cells, B-cell-depleted T cells, or PBMCs provided the cDNA or gDNA that served as material.

In the source study's methods: Amplification with reference gene primers provided the estimates of nucleated cell counts. The repertoire was sequenced with immunoSEQ multiplex PCR; TCRdb's copy has only in-frame clones and lacks some. The V and J calls and clone size are taken from that table; D and trimming were inferred from the DNA. The sample has about 94,000 clones, roughly 80% seen once; the top ten hold around 19%. V gave up 6 bases and J gave up 7 bases, with 19 bases separating them. The V gene's germline CDR1 is MDHEN and CDR2 SYDVKM. The CDR3 covers 14 residues. The chain links TRBV28 to TRBJ2-7; tentative D call: TRBD1 (6 bases). This TCR was recovered from a human donor in a cohort sampled during active COVID-19. Sequencing input: peripheral blood. DNA for the CDR3: TGTGCCAGCAGGACTACAGGGTCGGGTGGAGAGCAGTACTTC. It encodes CASRTTGSGGEQYF.